The present TCR beta chain was sequenced within a study of shared clonotypes between healthy human individuals. The germline V gene has CDR1 SGHTA and CDR2 FQGTGA. This CDR3 comprises 14 residues. Trimming cost V 1 base and J 8 bases; bases outside gene matches: 3. An assay was performed, and its level was deep. Measured with immunoSEQ multiplex PCR; TCRdb has only the in-frame clones, and not every one. The sample comprises some 470,000 clones, over 65% of which are singletons, and about an eighth rests with the top ten. The V and J genes are TRBV7-3 and TRBJ2-1; TRBD2 aligns across 9 bases. This TCR derives from a woman between 35 and 50 years old in good health. Some clones in this sample may be carry-over from other donors' samples. The specimen sequenced was PBMCs. In DNA form, the CDR3 reads TGTGCCAGCAGCTTAAAAGTAGCGGGAGATGAGCAGTTCTTC. Residues: CASSLKVAGDEQFF.